This TCR beta chain was profiled in a study of cytomegalovirus exposure and HLA in healthy donors. Study findings and constraints: The listing of roughly 160 TCR beta chains classed them as cytomegalovirus-associated. Previous analysis showed most TCR beta V segments were productive about 90% or about 30% of the time. Fewer than 20,000 TCR beta sequences were associated with HLA alleles at 0.05 false discovery rate in a later analysis.

The CDR3 is 18 residues long. The V and J ends lost 8 bases and 1 base, in that order; junction bases with no gene match: 12. Germline V gives CDR1 SGDLS, CDR2 YYNGEE. This PCR relied on a set of 60 Vbeta primers and 13 Jbeta primers. Libraries were prepared by immunoSEQ multiplex PCR; TCRdb keeps only in-frame clonotypes and omits some of them. The data show about 180,000 clones, 60% to 80% seen once. As to this clone: Its antigen is as yet unknown.

The source of this sequence is a middle-aged man in good health and CMV-seropositive. The chain uses TRBV9 and TRBJ2-3, with 14 nucleotides matching TRBD2. Sequenced input: PBMCs. DNA for the CDR3: TGTGCCAGTAATACCGGGACTAGCGGGAGTTTGGGCACAGATACGCAGTATTTT. It codes for CASNTGTSGSLGTDTQYF.